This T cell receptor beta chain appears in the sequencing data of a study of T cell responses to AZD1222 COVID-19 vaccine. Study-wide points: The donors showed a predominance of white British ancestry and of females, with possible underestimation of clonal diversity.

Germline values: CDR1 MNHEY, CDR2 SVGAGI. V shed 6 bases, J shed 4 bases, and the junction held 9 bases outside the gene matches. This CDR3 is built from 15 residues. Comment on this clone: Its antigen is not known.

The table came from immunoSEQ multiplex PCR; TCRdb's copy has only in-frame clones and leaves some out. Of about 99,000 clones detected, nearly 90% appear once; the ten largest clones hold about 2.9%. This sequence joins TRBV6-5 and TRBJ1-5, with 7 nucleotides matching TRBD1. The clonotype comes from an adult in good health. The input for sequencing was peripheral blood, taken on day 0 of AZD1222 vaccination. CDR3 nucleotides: TGTGCCAGCAGCCGGGACAGCCGGCCAAATCAGCCCCAGCATTTT. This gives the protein CASSRDSRPNQPQHF.